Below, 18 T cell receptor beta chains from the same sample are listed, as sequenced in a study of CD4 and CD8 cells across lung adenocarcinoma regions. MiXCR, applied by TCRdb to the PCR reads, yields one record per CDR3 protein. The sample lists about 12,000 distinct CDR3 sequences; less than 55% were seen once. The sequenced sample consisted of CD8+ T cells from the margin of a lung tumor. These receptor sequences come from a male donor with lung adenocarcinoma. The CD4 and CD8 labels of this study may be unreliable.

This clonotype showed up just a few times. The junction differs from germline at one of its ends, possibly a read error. The CDR3 DNA follows: TGTGCTAGCAGCACACGACAGGGGCTACAAGAGACCCAGTACTTC. Residues: CASSTRQGLQETQYF. The chain employs TRBV7-7 and TRBJ2-5; 8 bases map to TRBD1. The CDR3 has 15 amino acids. Germline CDR1 SSHAT, CDR2 FNYEAQ (reference sequence).

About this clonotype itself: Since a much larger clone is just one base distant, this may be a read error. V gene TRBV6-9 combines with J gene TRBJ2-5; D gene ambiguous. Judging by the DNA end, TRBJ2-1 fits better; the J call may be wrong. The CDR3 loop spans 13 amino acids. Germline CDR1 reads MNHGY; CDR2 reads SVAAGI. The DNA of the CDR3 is TGTGCCCCCCACCTGGATCGAGCCTACGAGCAGTTCTTC. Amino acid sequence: CAPHLDRAYEQFF.

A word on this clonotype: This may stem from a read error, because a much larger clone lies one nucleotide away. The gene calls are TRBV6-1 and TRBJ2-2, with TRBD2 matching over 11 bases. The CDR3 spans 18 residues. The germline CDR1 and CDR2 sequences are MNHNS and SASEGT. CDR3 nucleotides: TGTGCCAGCAGTGAGAGAGGTAGCGGGAGGGTGAACACCGGGGAGCTGTATTTT. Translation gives CASSERGSGRVNTGELYF.

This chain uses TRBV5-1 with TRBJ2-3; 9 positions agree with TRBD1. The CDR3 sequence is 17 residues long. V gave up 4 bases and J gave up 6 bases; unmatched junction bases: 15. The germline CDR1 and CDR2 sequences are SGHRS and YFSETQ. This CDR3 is CASSPSKTGGSLDTQYF. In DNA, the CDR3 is TGCGCCAGCAGCCCCTCCAAGACAGGGGGAAGTTTGGATACGCAGTATTTT.

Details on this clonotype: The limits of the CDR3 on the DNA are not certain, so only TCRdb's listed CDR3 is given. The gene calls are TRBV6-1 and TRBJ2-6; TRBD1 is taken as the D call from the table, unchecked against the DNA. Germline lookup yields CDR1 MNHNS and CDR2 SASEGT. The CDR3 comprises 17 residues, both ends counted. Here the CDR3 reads CASTGIGVGSGSNVLNF.

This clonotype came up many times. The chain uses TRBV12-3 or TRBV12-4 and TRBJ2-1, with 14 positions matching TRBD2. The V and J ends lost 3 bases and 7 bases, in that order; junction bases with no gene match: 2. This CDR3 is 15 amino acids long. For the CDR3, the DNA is TGTGCCAGCAGTTTGGGACTAGCGGGAGAAAATGAGCAGTTCTTC. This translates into CASSLGLAGENEQFF.

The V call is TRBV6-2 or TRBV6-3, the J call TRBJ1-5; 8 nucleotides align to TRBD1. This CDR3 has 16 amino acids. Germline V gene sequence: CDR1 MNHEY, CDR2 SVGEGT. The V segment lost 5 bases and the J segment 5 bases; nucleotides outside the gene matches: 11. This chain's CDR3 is CASSTGTGYRDQPQHF. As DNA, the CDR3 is TGTGCCAGCAGTACCGGGACAGGTTATAGAGATCAGCCCCAGCATTTT.

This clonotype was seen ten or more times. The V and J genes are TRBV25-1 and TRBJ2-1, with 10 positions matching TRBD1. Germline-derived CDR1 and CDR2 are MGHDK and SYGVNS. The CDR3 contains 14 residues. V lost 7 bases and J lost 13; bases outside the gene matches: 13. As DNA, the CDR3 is TGTGCCAGCAAGGAGGACAGGGGGTCAGAGACCCAGTTCTTC. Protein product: CASKEDRGSETQFF.

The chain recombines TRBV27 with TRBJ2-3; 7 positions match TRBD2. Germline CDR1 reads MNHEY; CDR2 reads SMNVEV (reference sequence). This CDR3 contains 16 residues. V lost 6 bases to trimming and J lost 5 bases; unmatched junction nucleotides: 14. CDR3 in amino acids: CASSSRGPGGKDTQYF. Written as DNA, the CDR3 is TGTGCCAGCAGCTCACGGGGACCGGGAGGCAAAGATACGCAGTATTTT.

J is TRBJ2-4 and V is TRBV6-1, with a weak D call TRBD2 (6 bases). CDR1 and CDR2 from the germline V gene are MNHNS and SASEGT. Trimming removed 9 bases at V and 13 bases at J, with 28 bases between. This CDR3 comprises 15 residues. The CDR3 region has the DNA TGTGCCAGTGTGTCGGGGCGGGGAGCCAAAAACACGCAGTACTTC. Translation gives CASVSGRGAKNTQYF.

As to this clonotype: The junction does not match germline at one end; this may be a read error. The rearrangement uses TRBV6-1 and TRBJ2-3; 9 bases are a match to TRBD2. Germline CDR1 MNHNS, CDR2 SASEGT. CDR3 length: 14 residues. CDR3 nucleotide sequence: TGTGCCGGCAGCGGGGGGTGTAGCACAGAGACGCAGTATTTT. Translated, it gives CAGSGGCSTETQYF.

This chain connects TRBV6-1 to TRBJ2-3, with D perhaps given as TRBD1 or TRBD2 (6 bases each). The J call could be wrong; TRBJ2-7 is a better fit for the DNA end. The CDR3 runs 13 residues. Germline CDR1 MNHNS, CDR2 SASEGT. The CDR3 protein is CATGMGGTDTQYF. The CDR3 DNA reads TGTGCCACGGGGATGGGGGGCACAGATACGCAGTACTTC.

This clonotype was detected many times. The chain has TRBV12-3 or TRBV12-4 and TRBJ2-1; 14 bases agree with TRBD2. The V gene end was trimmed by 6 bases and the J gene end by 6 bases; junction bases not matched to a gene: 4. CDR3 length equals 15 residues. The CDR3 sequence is CASSPGTSGSNEQFF. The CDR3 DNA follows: TGTGCCAGCAGCCCGGGGACTAGCGGGAGCAATGAGCAGTTCTTC.

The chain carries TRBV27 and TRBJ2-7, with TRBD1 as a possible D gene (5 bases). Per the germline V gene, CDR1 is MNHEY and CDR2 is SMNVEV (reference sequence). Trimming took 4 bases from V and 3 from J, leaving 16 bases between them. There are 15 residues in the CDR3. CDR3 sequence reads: CASSSNSQAVYEQYF. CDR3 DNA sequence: TGTGCCAGCAGTTCGAACTCACAGGCAGTCTACGAGCAGTACTTC.

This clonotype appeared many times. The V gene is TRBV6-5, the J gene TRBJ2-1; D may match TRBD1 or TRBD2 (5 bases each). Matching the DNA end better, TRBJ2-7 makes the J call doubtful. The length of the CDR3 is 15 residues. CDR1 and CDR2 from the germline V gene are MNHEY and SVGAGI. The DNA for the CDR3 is TGTGCCAGCAGTTGGGGTCGGGGCCGGGGTTTCGAGCAGTACTTC. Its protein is CASSWGRGRGFEQYF.

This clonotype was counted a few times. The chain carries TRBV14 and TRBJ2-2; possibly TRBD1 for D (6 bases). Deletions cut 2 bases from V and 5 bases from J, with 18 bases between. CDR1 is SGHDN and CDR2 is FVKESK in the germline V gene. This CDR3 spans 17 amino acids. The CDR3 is CASSQPVLGARTGELFF. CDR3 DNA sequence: TGTGCCAGCAGCCAACCCGTACTGGGGGCAAGAACCGGGGAGCTGTTTTTT.

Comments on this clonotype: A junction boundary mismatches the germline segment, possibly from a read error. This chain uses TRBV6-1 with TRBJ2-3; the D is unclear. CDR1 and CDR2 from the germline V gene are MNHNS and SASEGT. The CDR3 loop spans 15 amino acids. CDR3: CARKTEPRAKDMQYF. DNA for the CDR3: TGTGCCCGCAAGACGGAGCCGAGAGCCAAAGATATGCAGTATTTT.

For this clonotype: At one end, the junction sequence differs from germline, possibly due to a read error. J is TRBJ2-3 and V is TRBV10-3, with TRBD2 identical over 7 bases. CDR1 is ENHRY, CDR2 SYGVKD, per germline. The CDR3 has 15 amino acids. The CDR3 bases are TGTGCCGGGGGACCCGGGGGGAGGGGCCAAGAGACCCAGTATTTC. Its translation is CAGGPGGRGQETQYF.